The 11 T cell receptor beta chains given below trace back to one sample, sequenced in a study of T-cell reconstitution after alpha-beta-depleted transplantation in children. Using unique molecular identifiers, the investigators prepared the TCRbeta library. MiXCR was run by TCRdb on the PCR reads, yielding one entry per CDR3 protein. The data show roughly 220,000 distinct CDR3 sequences, 12% seen once. The sample was PBMCs from the stem cell graft donor, taken from the stem cell graft. Source of these receptors: a human donor who donated a stem cell graft to a child with acute lymphoblastic leukemia.

This clonotype appeared many times. This chain connects TRBV6-6 to TRBJ2-3; D remains ambiguous. The V end was cut by 4 bases, the J end by 0 bases, with 5 bases between. The germline gives CDR1 MNHNY, CDR2 SVGAGI (reference sequence). The CDR3 sequence is 13 residues long. CDR3 DNA: TGTGCCAGCAGTTTCCCTAGCACAGATACGCAGTATTTT. Its protein is CASSFPSTDTQYF.

The sample holds many counts of this clonotype. The chain carries TRBV12-3 or TRBV12-4 and TRBJ2-3; D remains unclear. CDR3 length equals 13 residues. V was pared by 5 bases and J by 2 bases, with 8 bases between. Here the CDR3 reads CASSTAVTDTQYF. The CDR3 DNA follows: TGTGCCAGCAGTACGGCCGTCACAGATACGCAGTATTTT.

This clonotype was seen at least ten times. This rearrangement joins TRBV5-1 to TRBJ2-1; D remains ambiguous. The V end was cut by 1 base, the J end by 3 bases, with 8 bases between. CDR1 and CDR2 from the germline V gene are SGHRS and YFSETQ. CDR3 length equals 14 residues. CDR3 bases: TGCGCCAGCAGCTTGTCCAGTTTCTACAATGAGCAGTTCTTC. Its translation: CASSLSSFYNEQFF.

This clonotype was observed at least ten times. The chain has TRBV7-2 and TRBJ2-3; D uncertain. V lost 5 bases and J 3 bases, leaving 15 bases between the germline ends. This CDR3 has 15 amino acids. Germline values: CDR1 SGHTA, CDR2 FQGNSA. The CDR3: CASSPAALRTDTQYF. The CDR3 DNA is TGTGCCAGCAGCCCCGCTGCTTTGAGGACAGATACGCAGTATTTT.

This clonotype was recorded at least ten times. The chain links TRBV20-1 to TRBJ2-5; D is perhaps TRBD1 or TRBD2 (5 bases each). The CDR3 runs to 11 residues. V gave up 3 bases and J gave up 6 bases, with 8 bases separating them. The germline V gene encodes CDR1 DFQATT and CDR2 SNEGSKA (reference sequence). CDR3: CSASTGQTQYF. CDR3 nucleotide sequence: TGCAGTGCTAGTACGGGGCAGACCCAGTACTTC.

This clonotype was seen at least ten times. The rearrangement links TRBV10-2 to TRBJ2-5, with D unclear. The CDR3 is 12 residues long. Germline V gene sequence: CDR1 WSHSY, CDR2 SAAADI. The V end was cut by 7 bases, the J end by 5 bases, with 11 bases between. CDR3 coding DNA: TGCGCCAGCACTGGATTGAGGGAGACCCAGTACTTC. It specifies CASTGLRETQYF.

This clonotype was recorded many times. This sequence joins TRBV28 and TRBJ2-2, with D hard to call. CDR1 is MDHEN, CDR2 SYDVKM, per germline. The CDR3 consists of 13 residues. Trimming took off 3 bases at V and 6 bases at J, with 8 bases between the two ends. The CDR3 loop reads CASSFIRAGELFF. CDR3 bases: TGTGCCAGCAGTTTTATTCGAGCCGGGGAGCTGTTTTTT.

This clonotype has just a few counts. The V gene is TRBV7-9, the J gene TRBJ2-3; tentatively, D is TRBD1 or TRBD2 (5 bases each). This CDR3 comprises 16 residues. CDR1 is SEHNR, CDR2 FQNEAQ, per germline (reference sequence). Trimming removed 3 bases at V and 0 bases at J, with 13 bases between. CDR3 protein: CASSLGPGRSTDTQYF. Written as DNA, the CDR3 is TGTGCCAGCAGCTTGGGGCCGGGACGCAGCACAGATACGCAGTATTTT.

This clonotype was found many times. This chain links TRBV24-1 with TRBJ2-3; 7 bases agree with TRBD1. Trimming removed 7 bases from V and 5 bases from J; junction bases left unmatched: 5. Per the germline V gene, CDR1 is KGHDR and CDR2 is SFDVKD. This CDR3 spans 13 amino acids. CDR3 DNA sequence: TGTGCCACCAGCCAGGGGGTGGGAGATACGCAGTATTTT. Its protein product is CATSQGVGDTQYF.

This clonotype was observed many times. The chain carries TRBV6-5 and TRBJ2-1; possibly TRBD1 or TRBD2 for D (6 bases each). CDR3 length: 16 residues. V was shortened by 0 bases and J by 0 bases, with 9 bases between the two germline ends. Germline V CDR1 and CDR2: MNHEY, SVGAGI. The DNA for the CDR3 is TGTGCCAGCAGTTACTCAGGGGGGAGCTCCTACAATGAGCAGTTCTTC. It yields the protein CASSYSGGSSYNEQFF.

This clonotype was recorded many times. The DNA is left out, because the CDR3 cannot be placed on it with certainty; the CDR3 is given as TCRdb lists it. J is TRBJ2-7 and V is TRBV7-9; the table's D call, TRBD1, was not checked against the DNA. The CDR3 length equals 16 residues, ends included. The germline gives CDR1 SEHNR, CDR2 FQNEAQ (reference sequence). CDR3 sequence: CASSFGPGQGSYEQYF.